The 2 T cell receptor beta chains below all came from one sample that was sequenced in a study of identical twins. From the 5' RACE reads, TCRdb called clonotypes with MiXCR, one entry per CDR3 protein. The data show around 280,000 distinct CDR3 sequences, around 8.8% seen once. The sample also formed part of further work on yellow fever vaccine responses in identical twins.

Material for sequencing was memory (CD45RO+) T cells sorted from blood. The receptors come from a woman between 18 and 29 years old in good health.

With regard to this clonotype: At one end the junction does not follow the germline gene, possibly because of a read error. The chain couples TRBV3-1 to TRBJ2-7; tentatively, D is TRBD1 or TRBD2 (5 bases each). Germline CDR1 and CDR2: LGHDT and YNNKEL (reference sequence). This CDR3 spans 13 amino acids. Written as DNA, the CDR3 is TGTACCAGCAGCCTGGGACCCTCCTACGAGCAGTACTTC. Protein sequence: CTSSLGPSYEQYF.

Many counts were recorded for this clonotype. The genes are TRBV5-1 and TRBJ2-2, with D perhaps matching TRBD1 (5 bases). From germline, CDR1 is SGHRS and CDR2 YFSETQ. Deletions cut 5 bases from V and 3 bases from J, with 14 bases between. There are 15 residues in the CDR3. In DNA form, the CDR3 reads TGCGCCAGCAGTCCTCCAGACAGATACACCGGGGAGCTGTTTTTT. Amino acid sequence: CASSPPDRYTGELFF.